Following are 12 T cell receptor beta chains from one sample sequenced in a study of CD8+ T cells in alopecia areata. Reverse transcribed after extraction, RNA yielded cDNA as the sequencing template. Produced via immunoSEQ multiplex PCR; TCRdb's table is partial and in-frame only. Of a few hundred thousand clones detected, around two fifths appear once; the ten largest clones hold more than 0.4%. The sample's treatment: oral pan-JAK inhibitor, 5-10 mg twice daily. Sequenced here: CD4+ T cells sorted from blood, sampled between weeks 30 and 35, from a patient treated with tofacitinib. The receptors come from a human donor with alopecia areata.

The chain combines TRBV7-6 with TRBJ1-1; the match to TRBD1 covers 7 bases. CDR1 and CDR2 (germline): SGHVS, FNYEAQ. This CDR3 is 14 amino acids long. J was trimmed by 1 base and V by 4 bases; bases with no gene match: 3. The CDR3 protein is CASSSGQSNTEAFF. The DNA of the CDR3 is TGTGCCAGCAGCTCGGGACAGTCGAACACTGAAGCTTTCTTT.

CDR3 sequence reads: CASSFVGTDTEAFF. CDR3 nucleotide sequence: TGTGCCAGCAGTTTTGTAGGGACAGACACTGAAGCTTTCTTT. The chain carries TRBV27 and TRBJ1-1; 7 bases agree with TRBD1. CDR3 size: 14 residues. CDR1 and CDR2 from the germline V gene are MNHEY and SMNVEV (reference sequence). J gave up 3 bases and V 3 bases, and 4 bases lay outside the gene matches.

As concerns this clone: The junction departs from germline at one end; a sequencing error may be responsible. This chain joins TRBV11-2 and TRBJ2-5, with 8 nucleotides matching TRBD1. Germline CDR1 SGHAT, CDR2 FQNNGV. The CDR3 is 12 amino acids. The CDR3 is CVSSQDRETQYF. The CDR3 DNA reads TGTGTCAGCAGCCAGGACAGGGAAACCCAGTACTTC. The full variable domain, rest sourced from reference TRBV11-2 and TRBJ2-5, is EAGVAQSPRYKIIEKRQSVAFWCNPISGHATLYWYQQILGQGPKLLIQFQNNGVVDDSQLPKDRFSAERLKGVDSTLKIQPAKLEDSAVYLCVSSQDRETQYFGPGTRLLVL.

This clone appeared a few times. This rearrangement joins TRBV6-6 to TRBJ1-1, with D perhaps TRBD1 (6 bases). CDR1 and CDR2 (germline): MNHNY, SVGAGI (reference sequence). The CDR3 loop spans 12 amino acids. Between the trimmed V and J ends, which lost 7 bases and 4 bases, there was a span of 10 bases. The CDR3 loop is CASTSRGTEAFF. CDR3 in DNA: TGTGCCAGCACCTCCAGGGGCACTGAAGCTTTCTTT.

The sample holds a few counts of this clone. The rearrangement uses TRBV30 and TRBJ2-3; 9 bases align to TRBD2. Trimming cost V 3 bases and J 2 bases; bases outside gene matches: 18. The CDR3 has 19 amino acids. Germline V gene lookup returns CDR1 GTSNPN and CDR2 SVGIG (reference sequence). CDR3 bases: TGTGCCTGGAGGGCCGCGGGAGGGCCCTGGTCCCTCACCACAGATACGCAGTATTTT. As protein: CAWRAAGGPWSLTTDTQYF. The whole variable domain, remainder taken from reference TRBV30 and TRBJ2-3, is SQTIHQWPATLVQPVGSPLSLECTVEGTSNPNLYWYRQAAGRGLQLLFYSVGIGQISSEVPQNLSASRPQDRQFILSSKKLLLSDSGFYLCAWRAAGGPWSLTTDTQYFGPGTRLTVL.

The chain recombines TRBV11-2 with TRBJ2-1; a weak D match, TRBD2 (6 bases). V gave up 4 bases and J gave up 4 bases, with 14 bases separating them. CDR3 length equals 15 residues. CDR1 SGHAT and CDR2 FQNNGV come from the germline V gene. CDR3 in amino acids: CASSSLRGVYNEQFF. CDR3 DNA: TGTGCCAGCAGCTCCCTGCGGGGCGTTTACAATGAGCAGTTCTTC.

V gene TRBV5-1 combines with J gene TRBJ2-1; no reliable D call. This CDR3 has 13 residues. CDR1 is SGHRS and CDR2 is YFSETQ in the germline V gene. V was cut by 4 bases and J by 5 bases, with 10 bases left in between. In DNA form, the CDR3 reads TGCGCCAGCAGCAGTGACAACGACAATGAGCAGTTCTTC. Translating it yields CASSSDNDNEQFF.

This clone was counted once. V is TRBV4-1 and J is TRBJ2-3; D not certain. V shed 3 bases and J shed 3 bases, with 16 bases lying between them. Germline values: CDR1 MGHRA, CDR2 YSYEKL. The CDR3 length is 16 residues. CDR3 sequence: CASSQVDLVLTDTQYF. As DNA, the CDR3 is TGCGCCAGCAGCCAGGTTGATTTGGTCCTGACAGATACGCAGTATTTT.

The rearrangement joins TRBV18 to TRBJ2-1; D is perhaps TRBD1 (6 bases). V shed 2 bases and J shed 3 bases, with 8 bases lying between them. The CDR3 totals 14 residues. Germline V gene lookup returns CDR1 KGHSH and CDR2 LQKENI. The CDR3 loop is CASSPRQDYNEQFF. The CDR3 DNA follows: TGTGCCAGCTCACCAAGACAGGACTACAATGAGCAGTTCTTC.

J is TRBJ2-3 and V is TRBV6-5; 10 bases map to TRBD1. The CDR3 spans 16 residues. The V gene's germline CDR1 is MNHEY and CDR2 SVGAGI. J gave up 3 bases and V 2 bases, and 5 bases lay outside the gene matches. The CDR3 sequence is CASSYEDRGKTDTQYF. The CDR3 DNA is TGTGCCAGCAGTTACGAGGACAGGGGGAAGACAGATACGCAGTATTTT.

The CDR3 region is CASGLVLSGEALTQYF. In nucleotides, the CDR3 is TGTGCTAGTGGTTTGGTACTTTCAGGGGAGGCTCTAACGCAGTATTTT. The rearrangement uses TRBV12-5 and TRBJ2-3; D is possibly TRBD1 or TRBD2 (6 bases each). Trimming left V 0 bases short and J 9 bases short, with 19 bases between. This CDR3 has 16 residues. The germline V gene encodes CDR1 LGHNT and CDR2 FRNRAP.

This clone was observed a handful of times. V and J are TRBV11-2 and TRBJ1-3, with TRBD1 identical over 11 bases. The CDR3 spans 17 residues. V lost 5 bases to trimming and J lost 4 bases; unmatched junction nucleotides: 10. CDR1 and CDR2 (germline): SGHAT, FQNNGV. DNA for the CDR3: TGTGCCAGCAGCCCACTCGGACAGGGGGCTTCAGGAAACACCATATATTTT. Protein: CASSPLGQGASGNTIYF.